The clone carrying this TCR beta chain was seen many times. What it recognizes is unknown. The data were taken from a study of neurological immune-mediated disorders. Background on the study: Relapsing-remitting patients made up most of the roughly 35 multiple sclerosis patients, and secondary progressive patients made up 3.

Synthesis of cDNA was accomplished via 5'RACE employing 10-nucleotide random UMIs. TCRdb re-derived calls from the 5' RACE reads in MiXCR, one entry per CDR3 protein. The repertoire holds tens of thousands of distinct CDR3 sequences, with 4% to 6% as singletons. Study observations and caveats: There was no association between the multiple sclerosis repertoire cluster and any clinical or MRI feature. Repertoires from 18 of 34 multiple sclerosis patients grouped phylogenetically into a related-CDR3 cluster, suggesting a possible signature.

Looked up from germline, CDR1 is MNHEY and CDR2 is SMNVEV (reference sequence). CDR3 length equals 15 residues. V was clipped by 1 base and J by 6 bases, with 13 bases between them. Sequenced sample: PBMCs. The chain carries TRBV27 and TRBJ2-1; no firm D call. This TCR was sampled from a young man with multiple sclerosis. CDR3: CASSLWAASGNEQFF. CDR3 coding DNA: TGTGCCAGCAGTTTATGGGCAGCTTCCGGCAATGAGCAGTTCTTC.